The T cell receptor (beta chain) under discussion was sequenced for a study of radiation and T cells in renal cell carcinoma. Study background: Nephrectomy followed 15 Gy stereotactic body radiation by 4 weeks.

Study-wide points: Baseline intratumoral clonotype presence is unknown without pretreatment biopsies.

As for this clone: Its antigen is undetermined.

This sample's time point: blood 2 weeks post-SBRT. Treatment indicated: 15 Gy SBRT to primary tumor, nephrectomy 4 weeks later. Radiation-treated patients gave blood at baseline, week 2 and week 4. The patient's renal cell carcinoma had clear cell pathology. Sequencing was performed with immunoSEQ multiplex PCR; in TCRdb, only in-frame clones are kept and a portion is missing. The profile shows tens of thousands of clones, 80% of them singletons. Germline CDR1 is MNHEY and CDR2 is SMNVEV (reference sequence). V lost 6 bases to trimming and J lost 4 bases; unmatched junction nucleotides: 5. The CDR3 has 13 residues.

This chain links TRBV27 with TRBJ2-7, with TRBD2 matching over 8 bases. The clonotype was recovered from a woman in her seventies with renal cell carcinoma. The starting material was blood, obtained from a patient whose treatment included radiotherapy and nephrectomy. The CDR3 is CASSAGLVYEQYF. The CDR3, as DNA: TGTGCCAGCAGCGCGGGACTAGTTTACGAGCAGTACTTC.